This T cell receptor beta chain was sequenced in a study of T cells after yellow fever vaccination. For the study at large: Libraries from low-cell-number fractions were prepared with the SMART-Seq v4 Ultra Low Input RNA kit.

Conversion of TCR transcripts into cDNA relied on 5'RACE template switching, which added a universal primer site and UMIs. A single record per CDR3 protein comes from TCRdb applying MiXCR to the 5' RACE reads. The profile shows 550,000 to 750,000 distinct CDR3 sequences, about 13% of them singletons. Trimming cost V 4 bases and J 3 bases; bases outside gene matches: 6. The CDR3 is 14 amino acids. Points from the study as a whole: Among primary-vaccination clones, most reappeared after the booster, at roughly 95% for CD4 and more than 85% for CD8.

Many counts were recorded for this clonotype. The antigen remains unidentified. The TCR was taken from a man aged 25-45 years who received the YFV17D yellow fever vaccine. The chain uses TRBV12-3 or TRBV12-4 and TRBJ2-7, with 7 bases matching TRBD1. Sequenced here: PBMCs, sampled on the day of the yellow fever booster vaccination. Here the CDR3 reads CASSSTQGDYEQYF. CDR3 bases: TGTGCCAGCAGTTCCACCCAGGGGGACTACGAGCAGTACTTC.